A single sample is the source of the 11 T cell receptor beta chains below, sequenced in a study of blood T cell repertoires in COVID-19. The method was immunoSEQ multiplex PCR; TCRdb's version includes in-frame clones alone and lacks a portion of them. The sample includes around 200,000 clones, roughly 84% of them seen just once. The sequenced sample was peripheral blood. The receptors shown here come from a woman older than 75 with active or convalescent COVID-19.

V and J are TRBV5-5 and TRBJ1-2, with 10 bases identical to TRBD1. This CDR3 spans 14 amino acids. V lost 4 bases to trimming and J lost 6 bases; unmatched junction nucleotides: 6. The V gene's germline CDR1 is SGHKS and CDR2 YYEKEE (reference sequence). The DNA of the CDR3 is TGTGCCAGCAGCAAGGACAGGGGGTGGGATGGCTACACCTTC. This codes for CASSKDRGWDGYTF. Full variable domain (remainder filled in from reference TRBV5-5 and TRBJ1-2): DAGVTQSPTHLIKTRGQQVTLRCSPISGHKSVSWYQQVLGQGPQFIFQYYEKEERGRGNFPDRFSARQFPNYSSELNVNALLLGDSALYLCASSKDRGWDGYTFGSGTRLTVV.

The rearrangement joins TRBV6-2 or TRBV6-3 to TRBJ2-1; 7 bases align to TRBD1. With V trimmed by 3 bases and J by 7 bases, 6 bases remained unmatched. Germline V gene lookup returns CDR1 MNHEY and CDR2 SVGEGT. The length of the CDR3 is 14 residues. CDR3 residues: CASSYTRDSNEQFF. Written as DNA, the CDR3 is TGTGCCAGCAGTTATACCCGGGACAGTAATGAGCAGTTCTTC.

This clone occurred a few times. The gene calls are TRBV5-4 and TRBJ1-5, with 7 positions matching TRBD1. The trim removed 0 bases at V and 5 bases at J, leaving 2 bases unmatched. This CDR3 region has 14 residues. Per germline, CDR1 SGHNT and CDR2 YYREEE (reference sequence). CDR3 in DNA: TGTGCCAGCAGCTTGGACCAGGGGGATCAGCCCCAGCATTTT. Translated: CASSLDQGDQPQHF.

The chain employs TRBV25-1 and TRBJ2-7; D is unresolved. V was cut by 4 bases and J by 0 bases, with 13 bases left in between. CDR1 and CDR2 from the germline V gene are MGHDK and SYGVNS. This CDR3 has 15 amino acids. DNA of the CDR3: TGTGCCAGCAGTGGTTATCTGCCGGGCTCCTACGAGCAGTACTTC. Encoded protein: CASSGYLPGSYEQYF.

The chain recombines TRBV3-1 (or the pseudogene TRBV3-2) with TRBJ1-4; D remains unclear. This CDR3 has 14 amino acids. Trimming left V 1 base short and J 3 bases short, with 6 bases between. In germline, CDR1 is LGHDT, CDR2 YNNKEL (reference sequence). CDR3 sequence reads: CASSQGLANEKLFF. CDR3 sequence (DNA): TGTGCCAGCAGCCAAGGGTTAGCTAATGAAAAACTGTTTTTT.

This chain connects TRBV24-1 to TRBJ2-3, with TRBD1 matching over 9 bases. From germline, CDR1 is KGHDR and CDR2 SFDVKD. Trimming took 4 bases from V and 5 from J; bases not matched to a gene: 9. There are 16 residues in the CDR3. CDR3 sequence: CATSEPGQGIKDTQYF. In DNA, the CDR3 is TGTGCCACCAGTGAACCCGGACAGGGGATAAAAGATACGCAGTATTTT.

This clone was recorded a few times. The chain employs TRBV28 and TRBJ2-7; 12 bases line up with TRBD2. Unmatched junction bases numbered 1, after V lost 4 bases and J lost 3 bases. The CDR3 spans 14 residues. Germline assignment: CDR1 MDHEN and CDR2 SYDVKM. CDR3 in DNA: TGTGCCAGCAGTTCGACTAGCGGGAGCTACGAGCAGTACTTC. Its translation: CASSSTSGSYEQYF.

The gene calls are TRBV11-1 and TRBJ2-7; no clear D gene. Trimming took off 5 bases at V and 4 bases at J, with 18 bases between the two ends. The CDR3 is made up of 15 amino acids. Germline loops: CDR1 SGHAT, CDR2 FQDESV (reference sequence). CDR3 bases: TGTGCCAGCAGCCCAACGAATGGCCTCCCTTACGAGCAGTACTTC. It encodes CASSPTNGLPYEQYF.

Written as DNA, the CDR3 is TGTGCCAGCAGCTTGGACCTGAGGTCAATTTATGGCTACACCTTC. This codes for CASSLDLRSIYGYTF. The chain links TRBV5-4 to TRBJ1-2; D is undetermined. CDR3 length: 15 amino acids. Germline CDR1 reads SGHNT; CDR2 reads YYREEE (reference sequence). Trimming took 0 bases from V and 5 from J, leaving 14 bases between them.

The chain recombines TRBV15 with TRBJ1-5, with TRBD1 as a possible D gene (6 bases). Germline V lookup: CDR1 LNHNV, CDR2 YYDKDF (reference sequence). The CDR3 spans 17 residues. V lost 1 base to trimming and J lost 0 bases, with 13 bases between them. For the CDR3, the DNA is TGTGCCACCAGCAGAGGAACCGGGACACCTAGCAATCAGCCCCAGCATTTT. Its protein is CATSRGTGTPSNQPQHF.

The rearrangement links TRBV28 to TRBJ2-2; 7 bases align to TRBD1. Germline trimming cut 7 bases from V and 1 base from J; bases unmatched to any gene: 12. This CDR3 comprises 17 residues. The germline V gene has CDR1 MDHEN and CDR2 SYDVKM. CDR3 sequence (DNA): TGTGCCAGCAAGGAAGCGTTCGGGACAGTGAACACCGGGGAGCTGTTTTTT. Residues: CASKEAFGTVNTGELFF.